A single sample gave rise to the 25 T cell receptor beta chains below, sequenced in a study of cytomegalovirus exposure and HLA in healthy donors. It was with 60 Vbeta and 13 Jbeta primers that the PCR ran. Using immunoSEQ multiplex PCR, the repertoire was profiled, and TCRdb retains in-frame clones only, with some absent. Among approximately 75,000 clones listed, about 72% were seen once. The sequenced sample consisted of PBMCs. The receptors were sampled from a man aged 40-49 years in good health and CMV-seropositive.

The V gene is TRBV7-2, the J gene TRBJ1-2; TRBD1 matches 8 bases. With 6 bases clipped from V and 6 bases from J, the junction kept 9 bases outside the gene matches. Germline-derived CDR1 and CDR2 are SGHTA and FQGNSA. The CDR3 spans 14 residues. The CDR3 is CASRLGQTGDGYTF. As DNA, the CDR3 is TGTGCCAGCAGACTTGGACAGACAGGGGATGGCTACACCTTC.

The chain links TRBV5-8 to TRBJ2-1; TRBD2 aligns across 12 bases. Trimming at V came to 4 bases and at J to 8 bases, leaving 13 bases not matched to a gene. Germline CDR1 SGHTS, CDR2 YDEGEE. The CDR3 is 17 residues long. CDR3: CASSATLAGGPWDEQFF. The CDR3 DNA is TGTGCCAGCAGCGCGACGCTAGCGGGGGGGCCGTGGGATGAGCAGTTCTTC.

The CDR3 DNA reads as TGTGCCAGCAGTTTCAATTTGAACACTGAAGCTTTCTTT. Residues: CASSFNLNTEAFF. V is TRBV6-5 and J is TRBJ1-1; the D is unclear. This CDR3 has 13 residues. The germline V gene encodes CDR1 MNHEY and CDR2 SVGAGI. The germline V and J ends were trimmed by 4 bases and 0 bases, with 6 bases remaining between them.

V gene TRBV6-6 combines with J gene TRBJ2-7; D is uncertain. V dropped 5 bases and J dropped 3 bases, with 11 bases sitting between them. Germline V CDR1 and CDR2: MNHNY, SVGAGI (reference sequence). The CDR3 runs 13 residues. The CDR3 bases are TGTGCCAGCAGTCGAGAAATGCACTACGAGCAGTACTTC. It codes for CASSREMHYEQYF.

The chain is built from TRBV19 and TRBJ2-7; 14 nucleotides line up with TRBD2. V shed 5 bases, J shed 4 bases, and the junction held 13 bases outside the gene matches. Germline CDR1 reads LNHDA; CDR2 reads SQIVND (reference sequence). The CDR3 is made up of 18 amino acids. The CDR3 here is CASSSGLAGAWIGYEQYF. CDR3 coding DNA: TGTGCCAGTAGTTCGGGACTAGCGGGGGCTTGGATTGGATACGAGCAGTACTTC.

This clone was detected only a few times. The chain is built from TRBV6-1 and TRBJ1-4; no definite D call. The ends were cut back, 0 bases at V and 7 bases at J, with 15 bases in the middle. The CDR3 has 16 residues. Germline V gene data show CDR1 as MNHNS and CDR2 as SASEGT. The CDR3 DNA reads TGTGCCAGCAGTGAAGCGCTCCCGGTTTTCACTGAAAAACTGTTTTTT. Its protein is CASSEALPVFTEKLFF.

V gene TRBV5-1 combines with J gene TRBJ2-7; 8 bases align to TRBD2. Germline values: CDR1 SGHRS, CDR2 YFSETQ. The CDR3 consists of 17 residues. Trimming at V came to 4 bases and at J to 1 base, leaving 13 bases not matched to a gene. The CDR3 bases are TGCGCCAGCAGCCCTTACTCGAGCGGGGGTCTTTCCTACGAGCAGTACTTC. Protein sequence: CASSPYSSGGLSYEQYF.

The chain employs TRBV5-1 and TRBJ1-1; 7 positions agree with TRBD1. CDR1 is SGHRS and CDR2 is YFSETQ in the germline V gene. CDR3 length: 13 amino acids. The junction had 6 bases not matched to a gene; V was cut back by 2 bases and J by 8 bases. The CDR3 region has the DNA TGCGCCAGCAGCTTCAATGCGGACAGGGAAGCTTTCTTT. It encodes CASSFNADREAFF.

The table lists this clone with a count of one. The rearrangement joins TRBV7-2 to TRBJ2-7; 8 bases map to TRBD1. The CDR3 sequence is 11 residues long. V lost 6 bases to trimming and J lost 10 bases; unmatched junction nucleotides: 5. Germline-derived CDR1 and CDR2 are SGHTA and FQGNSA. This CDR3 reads CASRRTGIQYF. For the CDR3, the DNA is TGTGCCAGCAGACGGACAGGGATACAGTACTTC.

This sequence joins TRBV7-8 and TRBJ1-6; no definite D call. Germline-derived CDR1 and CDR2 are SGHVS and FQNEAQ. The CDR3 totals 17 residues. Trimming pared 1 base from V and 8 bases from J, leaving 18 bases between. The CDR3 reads CASSLESGASPDSPLHF. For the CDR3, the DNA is TGTGCCAGCAGCTTAGAATCCGGAGCCTCCCCCGATTCACCCCTCCACTTT.

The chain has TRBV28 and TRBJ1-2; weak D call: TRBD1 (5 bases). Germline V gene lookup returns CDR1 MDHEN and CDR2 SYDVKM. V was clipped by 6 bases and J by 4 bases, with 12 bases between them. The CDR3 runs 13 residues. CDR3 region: CASSLQGGYGYTF. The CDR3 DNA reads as TGTGCCAGCAGCCTGCAGGGTGGCTATGGCTACACCTTC.

In DNA form, the CDR3 reads TGTGCCAGCAGCTCCGGACAGCGAACTGGAAACACCATATATTTT. This gives the protein CASSSGQRTGNTIYF. The V call is TRBV5-6, the J call TRBJ1-3, with D tentatively TRBD1 (6 bases). Germline CDR1 and CDR2: SGHDT and YYEEEE. The CDR3 is made up of 15 amino acids. The V and J ends lost 3 bases and 2 bases respectively, with 12 bases between them.

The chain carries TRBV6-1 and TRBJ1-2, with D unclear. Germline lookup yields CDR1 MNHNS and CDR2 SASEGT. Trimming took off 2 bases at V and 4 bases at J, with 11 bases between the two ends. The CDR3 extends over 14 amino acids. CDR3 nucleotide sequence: TGTGCCAGCAGTGAAATGGGCGCCGGCTATGGCTACACCTTC. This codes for CASSEMGAGYGYTF.

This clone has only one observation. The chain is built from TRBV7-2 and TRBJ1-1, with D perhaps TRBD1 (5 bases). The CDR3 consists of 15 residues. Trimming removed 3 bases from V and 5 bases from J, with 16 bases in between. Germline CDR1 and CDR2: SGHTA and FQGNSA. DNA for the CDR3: TGTGCCAGCAGCTTTAGCAGGGCCGCTCGGACTGAAGCTTTCTTT. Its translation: CASSFSRAARTEAFF. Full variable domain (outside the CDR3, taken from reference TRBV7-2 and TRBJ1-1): GAGVSQSPSNKVTEKGKDVELRCDPISGHTALYWYRQSLGQGLEFLIYFQGNSAPDKSGLPSDRFSAERTGGSVSTLTIQRTQQEDSAVYLCASSFSRAARTEAFFGQGTRLTVV.

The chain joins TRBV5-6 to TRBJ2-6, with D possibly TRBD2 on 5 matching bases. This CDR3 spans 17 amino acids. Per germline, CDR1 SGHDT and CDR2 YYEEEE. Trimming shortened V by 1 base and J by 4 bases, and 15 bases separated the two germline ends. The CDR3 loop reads CASSLLVSGSGANVLTF. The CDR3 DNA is TGTGCCAGCAGCTTGTTGGTCTCGGGGTCCGGGGCCAACGTCCTGACTTTC.

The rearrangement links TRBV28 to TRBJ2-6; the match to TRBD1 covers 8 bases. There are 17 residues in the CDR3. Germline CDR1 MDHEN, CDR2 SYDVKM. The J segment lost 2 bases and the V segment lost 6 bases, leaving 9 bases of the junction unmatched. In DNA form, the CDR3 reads TGTGCCAGCAGCCCCTCCAGGGGGCGGGCTGGGGCCAACGTCCTGACTTTC. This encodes CASSPSRGRAGANVLTF.

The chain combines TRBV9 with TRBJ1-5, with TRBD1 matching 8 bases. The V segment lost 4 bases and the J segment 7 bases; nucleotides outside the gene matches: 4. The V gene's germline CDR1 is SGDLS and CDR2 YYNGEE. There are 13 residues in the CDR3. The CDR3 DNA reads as TGTGCCAGCAGCCCAGGGGGCCGCCAGCCCCAGCATTTT. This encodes CASSPGGRQPQHF.

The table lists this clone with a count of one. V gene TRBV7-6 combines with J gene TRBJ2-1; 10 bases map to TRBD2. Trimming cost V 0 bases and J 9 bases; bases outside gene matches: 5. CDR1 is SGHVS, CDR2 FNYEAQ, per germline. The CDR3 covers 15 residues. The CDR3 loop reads CASSLAPSGGVEQFF. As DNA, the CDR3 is TGTGCCAGCAGCTTAGCCCCCAGCGGGGGGGTTGAGCAGTTCTTC.

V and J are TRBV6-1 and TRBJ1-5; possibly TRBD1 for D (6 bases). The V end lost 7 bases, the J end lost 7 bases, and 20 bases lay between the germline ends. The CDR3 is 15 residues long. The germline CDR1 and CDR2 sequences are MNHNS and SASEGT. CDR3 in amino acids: CASNPGGARGQPQHF. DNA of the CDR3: TGTGCCAGCAACCCCGGGGGGGCGCGGGGCCAGCCCCAGCATTTT.

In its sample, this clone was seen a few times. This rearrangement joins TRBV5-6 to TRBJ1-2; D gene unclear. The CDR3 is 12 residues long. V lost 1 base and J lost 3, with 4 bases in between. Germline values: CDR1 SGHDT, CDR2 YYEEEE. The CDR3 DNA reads TGTGCCAGCAGCTTGCGGGACTATGGCTACACCTTC. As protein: CASSLRDYGYTF. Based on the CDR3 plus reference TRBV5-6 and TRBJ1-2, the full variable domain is DAGVTQSPTHLIKTRGQQVTLRCSPKSGHDTVSWYQQALGQGPQFIFQYYEEEERQRGNFPDRFSGHQFPNYSSELNVNALLLGDSALYLCASSLRDYGYTFGSGTRLTVV.

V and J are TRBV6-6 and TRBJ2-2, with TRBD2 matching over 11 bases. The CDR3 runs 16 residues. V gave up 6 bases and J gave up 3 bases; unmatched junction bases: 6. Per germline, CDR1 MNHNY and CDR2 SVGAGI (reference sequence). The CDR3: CASSQTSGGYTGELFF. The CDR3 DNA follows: TGTGCCAGCAGCCAAACTAGCGGGGGTTACACCGGGGAGCTGTTTTTT.

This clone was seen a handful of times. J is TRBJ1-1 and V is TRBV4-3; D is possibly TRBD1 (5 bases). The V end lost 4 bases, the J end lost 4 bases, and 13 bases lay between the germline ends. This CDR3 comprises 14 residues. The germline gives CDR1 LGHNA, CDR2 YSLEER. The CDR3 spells CASSPDWTITEAFF. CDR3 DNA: TGCGCCAGCAGCCCAGATTGGACAATCACTGAAGCTTTCTTT.

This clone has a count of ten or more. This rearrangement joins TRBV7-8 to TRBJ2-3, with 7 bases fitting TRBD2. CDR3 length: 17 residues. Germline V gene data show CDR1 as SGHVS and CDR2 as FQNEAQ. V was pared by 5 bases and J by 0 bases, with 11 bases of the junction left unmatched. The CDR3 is CASSIRPGLTSTDTQYF. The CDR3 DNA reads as TGTGCCAGCAGCATAAGACCGGGACTAACTAGCACAGATACGCAGTATTTT.

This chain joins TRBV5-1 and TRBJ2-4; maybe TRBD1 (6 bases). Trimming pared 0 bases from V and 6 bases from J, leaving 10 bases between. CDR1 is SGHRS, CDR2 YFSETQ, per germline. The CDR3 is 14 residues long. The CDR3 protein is CASSLDRVTNIQYF. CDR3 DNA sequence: TGCGCCAGCAGCTTGGACAGGGTCACAAACATTCAGTACTTC.

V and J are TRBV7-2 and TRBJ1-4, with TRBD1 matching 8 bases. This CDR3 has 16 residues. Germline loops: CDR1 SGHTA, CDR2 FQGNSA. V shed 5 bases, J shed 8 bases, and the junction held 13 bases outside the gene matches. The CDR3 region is CASSPQRQGIGEKLFF. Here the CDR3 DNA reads TGTGCCAGCAGCCCCCAGAGACAGGGGATTGGCGAAAAACTGTTTTTT.